This T cell receptor (beta chain) was observed in a study of blood T cell repertoires in COVID-19. Study in general: Spain, Italy and the United States supplied samples that represented acute and convalescent COVID-19. PBMCs, B-cell-depleted T cells, or T cells were the source of the cDNA or gDNA that made up the material.

The CDR3 consists of 15 residues. J was trimmed by 8 bases and V by 5 bases; bases with no gene match: 9. CDR1 is MNHNS and CDR2 is SASEGT in the germline V gene. Original handling: Amplifying reference gene primers gave estimates of nucleated cell counts. Some clones are missing from TCRdb's copy, which holds only in-frame ones; the method was immunoSEQ multiplex PCR. V, J and clone size are those of that table, while D and trimming were read from the DNA. The table shows 80,000 or so clones, with roughly nine tenths occurring only once. This TCR came from a woman aged 45-65 years in a cohort sampled during active COVID-19. V usage is TRBV6-1 and J usage is TRBJ2-1; TRBD1 aligns across 10 bases. The sequenced sample was peripheral blood. In DNA form, the CDR3 reads TGTGCCAGCAGTTCACCGGGACAGGGGCAGGATGAGCAGTTCTTC. Translated: CASSSPGQGQDEQFF.